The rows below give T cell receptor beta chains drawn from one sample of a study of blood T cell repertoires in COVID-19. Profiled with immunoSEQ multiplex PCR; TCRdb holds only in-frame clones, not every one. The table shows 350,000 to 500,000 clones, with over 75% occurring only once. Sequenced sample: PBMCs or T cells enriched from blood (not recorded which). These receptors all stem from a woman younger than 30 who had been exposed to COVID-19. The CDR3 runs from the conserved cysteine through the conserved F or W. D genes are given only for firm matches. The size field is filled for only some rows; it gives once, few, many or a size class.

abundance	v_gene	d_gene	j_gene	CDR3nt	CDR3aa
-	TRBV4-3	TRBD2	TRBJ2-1	TGCGCCAGCAGCCAAGATAGGGACTACCACGACAATGAGCAGTTCTTC	CASSQDRDYHDNEQFF
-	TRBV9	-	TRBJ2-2	TGTGCCAGCAGCGTAAGGACGGGGACCGGGGAGCTGTTTTTT	CASSVRTGTGELFF
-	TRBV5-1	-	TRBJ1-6	TGCGCCAGCAGCCCGGCCCCAGGGGAGGGATCACCCCTCCACTTT	CASSPAPGEGSPLHF
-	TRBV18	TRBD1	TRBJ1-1	TGTGCCAGCTCACCGGGACAGGGGGGTTCGGTCACTGAAGCTTTCTTT	CASSPGQGGSVTEAFF
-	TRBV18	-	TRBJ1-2	TGTGCCAGCTCACAAACGGGGGGGGAAACCAACTATGGCTACACCTTC	CASSQTGGETNYGYTF
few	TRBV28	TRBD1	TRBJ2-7	TGTGCCAGCAGCCTACCCGGGACAGGCCTCTACGAGCAGTACTTC	CASSLPGTGLYEQYF
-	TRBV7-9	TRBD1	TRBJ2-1	TGTGCCAGCAGCCAACCGGACAGGGGGAAAAATGAGCAGTTCTTC	CASSQPDRGKNEQFF
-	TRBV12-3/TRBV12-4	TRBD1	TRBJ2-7	TGTGCCAGCAGTTCAACGACAGGGTACGAGCAGTACTTC	CASSSTTGYEQYF
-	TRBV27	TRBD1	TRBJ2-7	TGTGCCAGCAGACAAGAAGCAGGGGGCTTCCACGAGCAGTACTTC	CASRQEAGGFHEQYF
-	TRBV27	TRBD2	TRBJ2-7	TGTGCCAGCAGTTTATTCGGCCGGTTTTCGGCGGGAGGGCCGATTTACGAGCAGTACTTC	CASSLFGRFSAGGPIYEQYF
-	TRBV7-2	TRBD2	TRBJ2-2	TGTGCCAGCAGCTTTCTTAGCGGGACTTTGGAGGGGGAGCTGTTTTTT	CASSFLSGTLEGELFF
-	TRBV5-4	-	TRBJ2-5	TGTGCCAGCAGCGCAGCGGATCAGGATGGAGAGACCCAGTACTTC	CASSAADQDGETQYF
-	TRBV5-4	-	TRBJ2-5	TGTGCCAGCAGCTTGGTACAGGGCCCTCAAGAGACCCAGTACTTC	CASSLVQGPQETQYF
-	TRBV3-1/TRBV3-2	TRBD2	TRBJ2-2	TGTGCCAGCAGCCTTAGCGGGGGCCCTACCGGGGAGCTGTTTTTT	CASSLSGGPTGELFF
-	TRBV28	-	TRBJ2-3	TGTGCCAGCAGGTCTAGCACAGATACGCAGTATTTT	CASRSSTDTQYF
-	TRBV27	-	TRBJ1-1	TGTGCCAGCAGTTTGGCCGGGTCTAGGACTGAAGCTTTCTTT	CASSLAGSRTEAFF
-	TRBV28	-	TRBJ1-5	TGTGCCAGCAGCAGGGATCAGCCCCAGCATTTT	CASSRDQPQHF